The clone carrying this T cell receptor (beta chain) was observed a handful of times. Germline V gene lookup returns CDR1 SEHNR and CDR2 FQNEAQ (reference sequence). The CDR3 length is 15 residues. The V end lost 2 bases, the J end lost 2 bases, and 13 bases lay between the germline ends. The repertoire was sequenced with immunoSEQ multiplex PCR; TCRdb's copy has only in-frame clones and lacks some. Of over 250,000 clones listed, 85% are singletons. These data belong to a study of blood T cell repertoires in COVID-19. Input material: peripheral blood. The sequence was collected from a human donor in a cohort sampled during active COVID-19. The chain is built from TRBV7-9 and TRBJ2-7, with D possibly TRBD1 on 6 matching bases. CDR3 region: CASSLLSGATYEQYF. The CDR3 DNA reads as TGTGCCAGCAGCTTACTTTCAGGGGCCACCTACGAGCAGTACTTC.